This T cell receptor (beta chain) was observed in a study of type 1 regulatory T cells. Background on the study: T-allo10 is an in vitro-generated, Tr1-enriched CD4 T cell product specific for alloantigen. Notes on the study in general: Type 1 regulatory T cells had a more restricted TCR repertoire than non-type 1 regulatory T cells.

The length of the CDR3 is 13 residues. CDR1 is DFQATT, CDR2 SNEGSKA, per germline (reference sequence). Deletions cut 0 bases from V and 4 bases from J, with 8 bases between. TCRdb independently ran MiXCR on the reads; one entry per CDR3 protein. Altogether approximately 77,000 distinct CDR3 sequences are present, about a fifth being singletons, with the ten largest covering 8% to 9%. Note on this clonotype: Antigen specificity is unknown.

The TCR originated in a human donor in good health. This chain uses TRBV20-1 with TRBJ2-3; D is perhaps TRBD1 (6 bases). Sequencing was done on a sample of cultured type 1 regulatory T (Tr1) cells, either the whole culture or a sorted fraction (not recorded which). Here the CDR3 reads CSAREGAPDTQYF. Here the CDR3 DNA reads TGCAGTGCTAGAGAGGGGGCCCCAGATACGCAGTATTTT.